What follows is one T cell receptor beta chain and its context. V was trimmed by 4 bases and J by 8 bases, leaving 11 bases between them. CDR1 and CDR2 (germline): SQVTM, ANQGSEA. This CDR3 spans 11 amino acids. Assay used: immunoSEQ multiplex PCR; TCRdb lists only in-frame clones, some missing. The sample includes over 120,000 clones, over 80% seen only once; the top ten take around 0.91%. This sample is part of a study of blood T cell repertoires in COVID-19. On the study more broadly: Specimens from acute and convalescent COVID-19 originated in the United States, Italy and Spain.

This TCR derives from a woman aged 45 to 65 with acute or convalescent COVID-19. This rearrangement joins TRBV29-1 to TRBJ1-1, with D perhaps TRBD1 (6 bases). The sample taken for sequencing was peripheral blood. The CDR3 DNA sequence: TGCAGCGTTGGAAGGCAGGGGGAAGCTTTCTTT. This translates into CSVGRQGEAFF. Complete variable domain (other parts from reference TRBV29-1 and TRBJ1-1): SAVISQKPSRDICQRGTSLTIQCQVDSQVTMMFWYRQQPGQSLTLIATANQGSEATYESGFVIDKFPISRPNLTFSTLTVSNMSPEDSSIYLCSVGRQGEAFFGQGTRLTVV.